Sequencing of this T cell receptor (beta chain) was carried out in a study of tissue T cells after allogeneic stem cell transplantation. General observations from the study: Motif-based clustering found tissue-specific repertoire signatures shared across patients, though few clones were shared.

Germline assignment: CDR1 KGHPV and CDR2 FQNQEV (reference sequence). Deletions cut 2 bases from V and 5 bases from J, with 10 bases between. The CDR3 totals 14 residues. This clone is judged medium-sized. Its antigen is unknown. Mouse names are used for the genes. Read coverage stops 1 residue before the CDR3 terminus; the germline J gene supplies the remainder. Sequencing of TCRbeta CDR3 at survey depth gave sequences and template counts. Measured with immunoSEQ multiplex PCR; TCRdb has only the in-frame clones, and not every one. Of fewer than 10,000 clones listed, approximately 37% are singletons. Specified time point: mouse harvest day 14 after allogeneic transplant. Tail vein injection delivered 10^7 T-cell-depleted bone marrow cells and 10^6 splenic CD5+ T cells.

The receptor was isolated from a female BALB/c mouse given C57BL/6 T cells with graft-versus-host disease after an allogeneic hematopoietic cell transplant. The chain is built from TRBV26 and TRBJ2-1, with D perhaps TRBD1 or TRBD2 (5 bases each). Source material: skin. The CDR3 protein is CASSLGGANAEQFF. The sequenced CDR3 bases are TGTGCCAGCAGTCTGGGTGGGGCCAATGCTGAGCAGTTC.